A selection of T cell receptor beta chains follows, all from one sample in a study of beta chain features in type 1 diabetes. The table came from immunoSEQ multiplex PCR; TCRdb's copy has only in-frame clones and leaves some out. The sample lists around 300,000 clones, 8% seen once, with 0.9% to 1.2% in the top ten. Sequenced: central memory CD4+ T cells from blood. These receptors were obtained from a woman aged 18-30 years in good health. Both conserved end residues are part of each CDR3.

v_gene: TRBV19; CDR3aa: CASSRTSGTGRNEQFF
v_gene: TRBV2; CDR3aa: CASSEPEQPQHF
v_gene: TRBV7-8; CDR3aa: CASSPSSGKYGYTF
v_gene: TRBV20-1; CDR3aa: CSASRSDGYTF
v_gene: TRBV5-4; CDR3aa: CASSQDDVVVEAFF
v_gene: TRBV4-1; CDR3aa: CASSPRRGGEGYTF
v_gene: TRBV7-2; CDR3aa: CASRLAGVTDTQYF
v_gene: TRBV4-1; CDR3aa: CASSQDGSDGEQFF
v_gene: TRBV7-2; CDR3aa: CASSPRGPSYNEQFF
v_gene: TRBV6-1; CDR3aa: CASSAGTGRAKNIQYF
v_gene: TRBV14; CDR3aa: CASSPRQGLSYNEQFF
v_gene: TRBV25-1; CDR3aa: CASRYTVRDTQYF
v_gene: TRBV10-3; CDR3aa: CAITETSTDTQYF
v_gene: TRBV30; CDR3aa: CARDRANTEAFF
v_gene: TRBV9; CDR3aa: CASSVDYYNEQFF
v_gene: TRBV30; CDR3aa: CAWRRGAGGITGELFF
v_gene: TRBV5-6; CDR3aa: CASSPVSGETQYF
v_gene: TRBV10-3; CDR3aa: CASRGWEGQETQYF
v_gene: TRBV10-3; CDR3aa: CASGQGSVQPQHF
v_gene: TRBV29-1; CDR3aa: CSVEEKAEAFF
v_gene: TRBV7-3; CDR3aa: CASSLQGGYEQYF
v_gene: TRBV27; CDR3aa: CASSPLGTGFGYTF
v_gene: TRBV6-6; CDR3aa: CASDKEGLNTEAFF
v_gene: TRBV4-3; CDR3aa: CASSPGTLGGGLDRQETQYF
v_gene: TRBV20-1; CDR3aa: CSVRGMGGYTF
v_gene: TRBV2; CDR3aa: CASSIRAGANVLTF
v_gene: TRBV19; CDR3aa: CASNAGPAPNEKLFF
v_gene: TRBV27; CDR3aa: CASSPPRGPGELFF
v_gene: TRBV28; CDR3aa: CASSSQERSNQPQHF
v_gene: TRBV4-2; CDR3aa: CASSQDPTSDTQYF
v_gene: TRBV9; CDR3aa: CASSPGGAATYNEQFF
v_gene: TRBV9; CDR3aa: CASSVGDRGYEKLFF
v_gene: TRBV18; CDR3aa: CASSGASGLETQYF
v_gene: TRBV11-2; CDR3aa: CASSLDPGGCTGELFF
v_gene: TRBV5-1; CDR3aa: CASSRDVRTDTQYF
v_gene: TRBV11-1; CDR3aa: CASSPRQGSEAFF
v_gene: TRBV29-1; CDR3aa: CSAFIAEETQYF
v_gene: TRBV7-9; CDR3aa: CASSLILGEQFF
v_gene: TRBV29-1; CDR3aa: CSVLEGKYEQYF
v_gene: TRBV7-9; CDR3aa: CASSPTTGRSGNTIYF
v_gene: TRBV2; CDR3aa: CASSEQGAEEKLFF
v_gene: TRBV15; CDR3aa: CAASSTGGADTQYF
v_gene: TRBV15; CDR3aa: CATSRNLPGTAEDTQYF
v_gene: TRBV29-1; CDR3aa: CSGAGLFNTEAFF
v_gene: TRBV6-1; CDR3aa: CATTTDPTNEKLFF
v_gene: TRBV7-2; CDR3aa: CASSPQGPHRGNEQFF
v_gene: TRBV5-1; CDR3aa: CASSFQPGGANEQYF
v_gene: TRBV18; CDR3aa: CASSPGGRETQYF
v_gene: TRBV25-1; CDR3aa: CASSGTGVNSPLHF